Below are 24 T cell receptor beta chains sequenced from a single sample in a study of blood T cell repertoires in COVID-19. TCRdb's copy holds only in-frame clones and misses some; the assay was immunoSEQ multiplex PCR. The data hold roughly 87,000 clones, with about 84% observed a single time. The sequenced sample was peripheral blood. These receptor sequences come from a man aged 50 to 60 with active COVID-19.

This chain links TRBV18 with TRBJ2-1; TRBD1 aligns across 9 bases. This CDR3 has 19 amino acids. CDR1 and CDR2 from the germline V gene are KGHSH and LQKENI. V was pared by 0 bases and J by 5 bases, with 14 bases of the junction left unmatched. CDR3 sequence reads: CASSPPGQGSGARHNEQFF. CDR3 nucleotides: TGTGCCAGCTCACCACCGGGACAGGGTTCAGGTGCCCGCCACAATGAGCAGTTCTTC.

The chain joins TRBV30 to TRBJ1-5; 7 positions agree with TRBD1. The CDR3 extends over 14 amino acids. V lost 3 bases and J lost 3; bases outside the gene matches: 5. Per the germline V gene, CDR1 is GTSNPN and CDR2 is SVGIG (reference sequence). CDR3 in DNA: TGTGCCTGGAGCACCGGGACAGTCAATCAGCCCCAGCATTTT. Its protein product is CAWSTGTVNQPQHF.

The CDR3 loop reads CASSLRASGHYNEQFF. The DNA for the CDR3 is TGTGCCAGCAGCTTAAGAGCGTCGGGACACTACAATGAGCAGTTCTTC. This sequence joins TRBV7-3 and TRBJ2-1, with D possibly being TRBD1 (6 bases). The germline CDR1 and CDR2 sequences are SGHTA and FQGTGA. V was cut by 1 base and J by 3 bases, with 13 bases left in between. This CDR3 region has 16 residues.

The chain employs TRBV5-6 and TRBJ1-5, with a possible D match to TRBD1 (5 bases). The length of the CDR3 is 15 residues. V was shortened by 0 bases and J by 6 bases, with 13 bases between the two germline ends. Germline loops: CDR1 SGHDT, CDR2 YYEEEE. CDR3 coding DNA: TGTGCCAGCAGCTTGGATCGGGGACTGGGTCAGCCCCAGCATTTT. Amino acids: CASSLDRGLGQPQHF.

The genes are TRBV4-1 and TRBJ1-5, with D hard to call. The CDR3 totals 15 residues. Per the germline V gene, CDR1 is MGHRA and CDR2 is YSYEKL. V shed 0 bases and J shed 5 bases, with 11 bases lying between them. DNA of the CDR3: TGCGCCAGCAGCCAAGATCTGAGGGCGGATCAGCCCCAGCATTTT. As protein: CASSQDLRADQPQHF.

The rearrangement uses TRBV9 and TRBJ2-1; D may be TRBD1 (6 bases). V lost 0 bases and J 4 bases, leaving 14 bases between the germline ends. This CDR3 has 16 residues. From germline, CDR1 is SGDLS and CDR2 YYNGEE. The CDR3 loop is CASSVGGPRGYNEQFF. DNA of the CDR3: TGTGCCAGCAGCGTAGGGGGGCCCCGGGGATACAATGAGCAGTTCTTC.

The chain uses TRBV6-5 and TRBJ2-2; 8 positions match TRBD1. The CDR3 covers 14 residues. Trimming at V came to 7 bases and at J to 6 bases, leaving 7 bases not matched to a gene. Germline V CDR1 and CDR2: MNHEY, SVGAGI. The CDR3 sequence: CASTLRGRSGELFF. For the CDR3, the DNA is TGTGCCAGCACCCTCAGGGGGCGCTCCGGGGAGCTGTTTTTT.

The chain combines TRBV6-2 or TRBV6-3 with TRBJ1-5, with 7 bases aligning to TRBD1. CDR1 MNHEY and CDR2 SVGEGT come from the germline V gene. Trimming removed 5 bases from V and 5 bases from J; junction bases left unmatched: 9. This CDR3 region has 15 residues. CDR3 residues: CASSRVHRGHQPQHF. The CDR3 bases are TGTGCCAGCAGTCGGGTCCACAGGGGCCATCAGCCCCAGCATTTT.

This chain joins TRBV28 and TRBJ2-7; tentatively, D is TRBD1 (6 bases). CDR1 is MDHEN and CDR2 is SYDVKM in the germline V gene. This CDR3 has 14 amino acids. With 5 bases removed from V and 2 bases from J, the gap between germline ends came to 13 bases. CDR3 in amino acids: CASSRQVLPYEQYF. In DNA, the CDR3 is TGTGCCAGCAGTCGACAGGTCCTCCCCTACGAGCAGTACTTC.

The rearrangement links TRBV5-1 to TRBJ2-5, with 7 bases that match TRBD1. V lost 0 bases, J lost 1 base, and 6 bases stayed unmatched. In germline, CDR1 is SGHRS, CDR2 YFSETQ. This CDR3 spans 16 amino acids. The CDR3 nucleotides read TGCGCCAGCAGCTTGGAGGTTCCAGGGGGCCAAGAGACCCAGTACTTC. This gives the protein CASSLEVPGGQETQYF.

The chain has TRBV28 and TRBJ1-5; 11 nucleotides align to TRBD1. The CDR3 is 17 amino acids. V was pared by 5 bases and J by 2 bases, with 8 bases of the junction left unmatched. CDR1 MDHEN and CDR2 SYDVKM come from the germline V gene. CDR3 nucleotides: TGTGCCAGCAGTGGGGGACAGGGGGTCTTGGGCAATCAGCCCCAGCATTTT. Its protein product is CASSGGQGVLGNQPQHF.

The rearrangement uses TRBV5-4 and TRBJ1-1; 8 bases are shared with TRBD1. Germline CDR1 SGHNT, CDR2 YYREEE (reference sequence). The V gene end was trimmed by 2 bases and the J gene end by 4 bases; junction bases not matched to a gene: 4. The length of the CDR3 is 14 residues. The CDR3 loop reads CASSFQGAVTEAFF. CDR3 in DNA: TGTGCCAGCAGCTTCCAGGGGGCCGTCACTGAAGCTTTCTTT.

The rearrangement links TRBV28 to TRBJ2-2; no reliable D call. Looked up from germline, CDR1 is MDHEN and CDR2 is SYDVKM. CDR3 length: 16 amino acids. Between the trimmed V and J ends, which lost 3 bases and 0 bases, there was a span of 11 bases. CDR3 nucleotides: TGTGCCAGCAGTTTCCTGGGCAGCCCGAACACCGGGGAGCTGTTTTTT. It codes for CASSFLGSPNTGELFF.

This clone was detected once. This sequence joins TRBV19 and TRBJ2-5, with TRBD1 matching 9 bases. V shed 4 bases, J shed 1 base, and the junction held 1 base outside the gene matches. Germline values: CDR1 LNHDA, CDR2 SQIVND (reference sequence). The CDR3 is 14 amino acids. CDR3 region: CASSTTGGQETQYF. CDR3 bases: TGTGCCAGTAGTACGACAGGGGGCCAAGAGACCCAGTACTTC.

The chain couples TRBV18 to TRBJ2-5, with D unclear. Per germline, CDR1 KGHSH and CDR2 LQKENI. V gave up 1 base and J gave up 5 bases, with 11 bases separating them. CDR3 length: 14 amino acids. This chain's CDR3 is CASSPRQLPETQYF. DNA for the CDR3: TGTGCCAGCTCACCACGCCAGTTACCCGAGACCCAGTACTTC.

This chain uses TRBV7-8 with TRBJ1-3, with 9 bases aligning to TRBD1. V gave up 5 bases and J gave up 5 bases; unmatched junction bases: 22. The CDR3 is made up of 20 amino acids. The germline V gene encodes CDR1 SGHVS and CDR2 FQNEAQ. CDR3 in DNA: TGTGCCAGCAGCCTTACCTGGGGACAGGGACTGGTTGGCCCTAGAAACACCATATATTTT. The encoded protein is CASSLTWGQGLVGPRNTIYF.

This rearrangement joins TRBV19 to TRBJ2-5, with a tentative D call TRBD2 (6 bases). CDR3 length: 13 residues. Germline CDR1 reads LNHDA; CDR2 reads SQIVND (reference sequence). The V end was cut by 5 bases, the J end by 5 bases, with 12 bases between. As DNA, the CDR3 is TGTGCCAGTAGTGTTCTAGCGATGGAGACCCAGTACTTC. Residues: CASSVLAMETQYF. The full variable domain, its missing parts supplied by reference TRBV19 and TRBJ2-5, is DGGITQSPKYLFRKEGQNVTLSCEQNLNHDAMYWYRQDPGQGLRLIYYSQIVNDFQKGDIAEGYSVSREKKESFPLTVTSAQKNPTAFYLCASSVLAMETQYFGPGTRLLVL.

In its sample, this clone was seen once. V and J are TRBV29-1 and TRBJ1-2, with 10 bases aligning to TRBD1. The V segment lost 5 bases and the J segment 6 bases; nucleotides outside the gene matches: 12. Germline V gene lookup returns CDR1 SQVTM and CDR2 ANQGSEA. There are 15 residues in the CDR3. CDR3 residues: CSVSTGGDGPDGYTF. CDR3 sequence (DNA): TGCAGCGTTTCGACAGGGGGCGACGGCCCCGATGGCTACACCTTC.

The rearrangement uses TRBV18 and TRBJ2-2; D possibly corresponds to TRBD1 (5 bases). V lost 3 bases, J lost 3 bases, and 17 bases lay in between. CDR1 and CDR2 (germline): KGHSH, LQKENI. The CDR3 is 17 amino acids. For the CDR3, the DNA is TGTGCCAGCTCACCCCCAGGGCTGCGCGATTACACCGGGGAGCTGTTTTTT. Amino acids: CASSPPGLRDYTGELFF.

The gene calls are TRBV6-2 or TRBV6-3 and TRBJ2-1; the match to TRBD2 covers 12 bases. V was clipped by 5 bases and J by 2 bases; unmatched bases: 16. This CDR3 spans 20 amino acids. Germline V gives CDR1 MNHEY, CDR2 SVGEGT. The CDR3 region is CASSPWDSSGRAFAYNEQFF. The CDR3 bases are TGTGCCAGCAGTCCATGGGACTCTAGCGGGAGGGCCTTTGCCTACAATGAGCAGTTCTTC.

The DNA for the CDR3 is TGTGCCAGCAGGGTAGCTAGCACAGATACGCAGTATTTT. Translated, it gives CASRVASTDTQYF. The chain is built from TRBV7-3 and TRBJ2-3; D call uncertain. The CDR3 runs 13 residues. Germline CDR1 reads SGHTA; CDR2 reads FQGTGA. The V gene lost 6 bases and the J gene lost 0 bases, with 7 bases spanning the gap.

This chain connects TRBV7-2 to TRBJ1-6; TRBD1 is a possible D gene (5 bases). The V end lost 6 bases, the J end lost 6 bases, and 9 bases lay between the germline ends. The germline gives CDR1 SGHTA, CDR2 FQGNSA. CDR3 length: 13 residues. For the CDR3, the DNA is TGTGCCAGCAGTACAGGTCTTAATTCACCCCTCCACTTT. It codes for CASSTGLNSPLHF.

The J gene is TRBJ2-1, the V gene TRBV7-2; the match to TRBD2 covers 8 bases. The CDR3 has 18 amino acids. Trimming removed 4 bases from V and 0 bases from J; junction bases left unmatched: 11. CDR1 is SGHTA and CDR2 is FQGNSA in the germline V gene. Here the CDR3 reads CASSSVTTSGSSYNEQFF. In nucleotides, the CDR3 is TGTGCCAGCAGCTCCGTCACCACCAGCGGGAGCTCCTACAATGAGCAGTTCTTC.

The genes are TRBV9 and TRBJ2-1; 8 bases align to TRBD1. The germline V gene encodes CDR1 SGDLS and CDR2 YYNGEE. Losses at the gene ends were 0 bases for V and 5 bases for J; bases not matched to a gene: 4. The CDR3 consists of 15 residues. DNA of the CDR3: TGTGCCAGCAGCGTAGGGACAGGGCCGAACAATGAGCAGTTCTTC. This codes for CASSVGTGPNNEQFF.